This entry describes one TCR beta chain. The sample belongs to a study of blood T cell repertoires in COVID-19. The CDR3 is made up of 15 amino acids. CDR1 is LGHDT and CDR2 is YNNKEL in the germline V gene (reference sequence). The V and J ends lost 2 bases and 3 bases respectively, with 14 bases between them. Clinical histories supplied by participants themselves formed the basis of cohort assignment. TCRdb's copy holds only in-frame clones and misses some; the assay was immunoSEQ multiplex PCR. The sample has 250,000 to 350,000 clones, around nine tenths seen once. Sequenced material: PBMCs or T cells enriched from blood (not recorded which). The chain links TRBV3-1 (or the pseudogene TRBV3-2) to TRBJ2-7; D perhaps matches TRBD2 (5 bases). The sequence came from a woman aged 50 to 60 who had been exposed to COVID-19. The CDR3 sequence: CASSQMPGSSYEQYF. DNA of the CDR3: TGTGCCAGCAGCCAAATGCCGGGGAGCAGCTACGAGCAGTACTTC.